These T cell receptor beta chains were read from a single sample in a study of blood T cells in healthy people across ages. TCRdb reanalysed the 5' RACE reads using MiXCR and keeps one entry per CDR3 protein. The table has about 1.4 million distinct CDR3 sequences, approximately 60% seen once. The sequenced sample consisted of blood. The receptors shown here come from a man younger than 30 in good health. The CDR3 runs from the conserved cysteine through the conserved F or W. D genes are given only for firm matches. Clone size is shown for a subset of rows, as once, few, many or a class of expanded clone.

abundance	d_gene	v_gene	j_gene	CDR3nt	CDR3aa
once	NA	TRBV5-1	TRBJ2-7	TGCGCCAGCAGCTTGTACCCCCCTTACGAGCAGTACTTC	CASSLYPPYEQYF
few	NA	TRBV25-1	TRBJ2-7	TGTGCCAGCAGTGACGAGGTCTACGAGCAGTACTTC	CASSDEVYEQYF
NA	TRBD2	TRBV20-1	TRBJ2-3	TGCAGTGCCAATGAGCGGGGGGAGCCAGATACGCAGTATTTT	CSANERGEPDTQYF
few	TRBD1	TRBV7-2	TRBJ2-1	TGTGCCAGCAGCTTAGTCGGGACAGACGTCAATGAGCAGTTCTTC	CASSLVGTDVNEQFF
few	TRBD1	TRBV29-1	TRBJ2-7	TGCAGCGTTGTGACGGGACAGGGGGCGTTAGACGAGCAGTACTTC	CSVVTGQGALDEQYF
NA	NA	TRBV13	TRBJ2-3	TGTGCCAGCAGCTTAGGCAGGGGTTGGCCAGATACGCAGTATTTT	CASSLGRGWPDTQYF
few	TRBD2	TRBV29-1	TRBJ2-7	TGCAGCGTTGAAGATGGGACTAGATTGGAGCAGTACTTC	CSVEDGTRLEQYF
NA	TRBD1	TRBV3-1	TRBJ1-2	TGTGCCAGCAGCCAAGCTATGGGACAGGGGGCTAGCGGCTATGGCTACACCTTC	CASSQAMGQGASGYGYTF
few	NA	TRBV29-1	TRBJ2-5	TGCAGCGCCTCGCCTCAAGAGACCCAGTACTTC	CSASPQETQYF
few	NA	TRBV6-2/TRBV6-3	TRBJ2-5	TGTGCCAGCAGTTACTCGACCACCCTGCAAGAGACCCAGTACTTC	CASSYSTTLQETQYF
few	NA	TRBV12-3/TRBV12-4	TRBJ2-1	TGTGCCAGCAAAGTCGGGGTGTACAATGAGCAGTTCTTC	CASKVGVYNEQFF
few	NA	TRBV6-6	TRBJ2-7	TGTGCCAGCAGTCCAGGGGTAAACGAGCAGTACTTC	CASSPGVNEQYF
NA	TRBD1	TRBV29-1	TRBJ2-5	TGCAGCGTTGAACCCACCCAGGGGGCTGAGCAGTACTTC	CSVEPTQGAEQYF
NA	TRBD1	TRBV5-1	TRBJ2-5	TGCGCCAGCAGCGCATGGGACAGGGACCAAGAGACCCAGTACTTC	CASSAWDRDQETQYF
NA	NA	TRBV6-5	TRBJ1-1	TGTGCCAGCAGTGACTATGTGTGGGGGAGCACTGAAGCTTTCTTT	CASSDYVWGSTEAFF
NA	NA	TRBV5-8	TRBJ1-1	TGTGCCAGCAGCTTGGTAGCGGGGAGAGTCGCTGAAGCTTTCTTT	CASSLVAGRVAEAFF
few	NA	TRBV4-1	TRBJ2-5	TGCGCCAGCAGCCTTCTAACAGGAGAGGGGCAAGAGACCCAGTACTTC	CASSLLTGEGQETQYF
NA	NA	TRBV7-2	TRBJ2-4	TGTGCCAGCAGCTTGAGAGCGCTGGATAGGTTGAACATTCGGTACTTC	CASSLRALDRLNIRYF
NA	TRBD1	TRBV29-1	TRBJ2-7	TGCAGCGTTGGGAACAGGGGCCGATACGAGCAGTACTTC	CSVGNRGRYEQYF
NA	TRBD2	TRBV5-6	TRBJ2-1	TGTGCCAGCAGCTTGACATCTAGCGGTAGCTCCTACAATGAGCAGTTCTTC	CASSLTSSGSSYNEQFF
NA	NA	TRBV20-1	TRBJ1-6	TGCAGTGCTGTACCTTTCGGGGGGTATAATTCACCCCTCCACTTT	CSAVPFGGYNSPLHF
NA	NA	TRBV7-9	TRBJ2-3	TGTGCCAGCAGCAAGGGGGTCGGACAGTATTTT	CASSKGVGQYF
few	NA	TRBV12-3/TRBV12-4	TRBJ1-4	TGTGCCAGCAAGGATAATGAAAAACTGTTTTTT	CASKDNEKLFF
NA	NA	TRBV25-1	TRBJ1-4	TGTGCCAGCAGAGACACCCCGGGACGGGGAGATGAAAAACTGTTTTTT	CASRDTPGRGDEKLFF
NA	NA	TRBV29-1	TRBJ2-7	TGCAGCGTTGGCGATCGTGGGTCGTACTACGAGCAGTACTTC	CSVGDRGSYYEQYF
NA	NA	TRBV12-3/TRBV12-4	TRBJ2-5	TGTGCCAGCAGCCCAGGGGTAATGGAGACCCAGTACTTC	CASSPGVMETQYF
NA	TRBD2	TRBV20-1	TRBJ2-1	TGCAGTGCTTCCCCTCCGGGACTAGTTGTCAATGAGCAGTTCTTC	CSASPPGLVVNEQFF
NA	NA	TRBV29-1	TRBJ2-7	TGCAGCGTTGCTGGGGGTCCAAAAAGTTCCTACGAGCAGTACTTC	CSVAGGPKSSYEQYF
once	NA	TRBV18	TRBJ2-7	TGTGCCAGCTCACCTGACACTCCGACCTACGAGCAGTACTTC	CASSPDTPTYEQYF
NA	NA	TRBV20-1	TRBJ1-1	TGCAGTGCTAGAGATGTTTTTATGGACACTGAAGCTTTCTTT	CSARDVFMDTEAFF